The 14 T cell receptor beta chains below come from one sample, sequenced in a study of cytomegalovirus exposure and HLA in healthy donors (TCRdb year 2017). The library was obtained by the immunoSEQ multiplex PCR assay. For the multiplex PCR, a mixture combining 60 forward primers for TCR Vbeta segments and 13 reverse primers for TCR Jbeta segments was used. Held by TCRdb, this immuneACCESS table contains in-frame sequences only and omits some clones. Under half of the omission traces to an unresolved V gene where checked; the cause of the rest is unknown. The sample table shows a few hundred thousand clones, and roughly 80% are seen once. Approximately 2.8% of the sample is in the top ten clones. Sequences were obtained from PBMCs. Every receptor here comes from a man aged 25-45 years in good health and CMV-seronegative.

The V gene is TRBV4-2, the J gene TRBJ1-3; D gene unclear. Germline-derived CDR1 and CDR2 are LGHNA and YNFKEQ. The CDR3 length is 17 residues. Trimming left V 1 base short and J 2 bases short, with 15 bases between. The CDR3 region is CASSQGLVSNPGNTIYF. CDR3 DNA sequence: TGTGCCAGCAGCCAAGGCCTCGTCTCTAACCCTGGAAACACCATATATTTT.

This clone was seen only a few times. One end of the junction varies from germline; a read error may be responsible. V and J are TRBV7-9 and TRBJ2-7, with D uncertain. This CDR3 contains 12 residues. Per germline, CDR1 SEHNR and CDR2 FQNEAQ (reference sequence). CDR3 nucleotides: TGTTCCAGCAGCCAACCCGGGTCCGAGCAGTACTTC. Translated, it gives CSSSQPGSEQYF. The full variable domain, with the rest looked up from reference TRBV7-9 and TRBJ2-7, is DTGVSQNPRHKITKRGQNVTFRCDPISEHNRLYWYRQTLGQGPEFLTYFQNEAQLEKSRLLSDRFSAERPKGSFSTLEIQRTEQGDSAMYLCSSSQPGSEQYFGPGTRLTVT.

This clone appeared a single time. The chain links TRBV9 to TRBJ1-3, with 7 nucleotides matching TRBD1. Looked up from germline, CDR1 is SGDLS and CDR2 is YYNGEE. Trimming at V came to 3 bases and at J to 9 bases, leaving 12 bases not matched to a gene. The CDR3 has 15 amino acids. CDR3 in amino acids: CASSAGPGTVGTIYF. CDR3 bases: TGTGCCAGCAGCGCCGGTCCCGGGACAGTCGGCACCATATATTTT.

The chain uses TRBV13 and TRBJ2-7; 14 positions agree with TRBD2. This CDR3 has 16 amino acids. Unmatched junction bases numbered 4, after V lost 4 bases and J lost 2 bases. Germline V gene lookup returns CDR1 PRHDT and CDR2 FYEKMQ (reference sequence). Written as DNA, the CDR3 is TGTGCCAGCAGCTCGCGGACTAGCGGGGGGACCTACGAGCAGTACTTC. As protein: CASSSRTSGGTYEQYF.

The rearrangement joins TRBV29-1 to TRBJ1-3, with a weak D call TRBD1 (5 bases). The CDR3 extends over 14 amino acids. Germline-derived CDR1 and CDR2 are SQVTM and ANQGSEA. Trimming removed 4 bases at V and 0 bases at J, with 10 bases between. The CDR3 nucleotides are TGCAGCGTTGTTGACAGCATCTCTGGAAACACCATATATTTT. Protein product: CSVVDSISGNTIYF.

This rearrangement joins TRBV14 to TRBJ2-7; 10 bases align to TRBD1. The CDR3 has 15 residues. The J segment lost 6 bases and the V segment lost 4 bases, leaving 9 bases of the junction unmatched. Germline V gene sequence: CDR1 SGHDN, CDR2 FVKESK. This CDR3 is CASSREAGQGSEQYF. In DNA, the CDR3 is TGTGCCAGCAGCCGAGAAGCGGGACAGGGGAGCGAGCAGTACTTC.

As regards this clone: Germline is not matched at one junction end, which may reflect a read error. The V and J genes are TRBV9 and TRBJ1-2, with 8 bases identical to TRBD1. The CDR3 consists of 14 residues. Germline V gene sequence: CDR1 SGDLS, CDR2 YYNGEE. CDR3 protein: CASSAPGTGYRYTF. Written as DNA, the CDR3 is TGTGCCAGCAGCGCACCCGGGACAGGCTATCGCTACACCTTC. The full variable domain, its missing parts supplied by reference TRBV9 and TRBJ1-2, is DSGVTQTPKHLITATGQRVTLRCSPRSGDLSVYWYQQSLDQGLQFLIQYYNGEERAKGNILERFSAQQFPDLHSELNLSSLELGDSALYFCASSAPGTGYRYTFGSGTRLTVV.

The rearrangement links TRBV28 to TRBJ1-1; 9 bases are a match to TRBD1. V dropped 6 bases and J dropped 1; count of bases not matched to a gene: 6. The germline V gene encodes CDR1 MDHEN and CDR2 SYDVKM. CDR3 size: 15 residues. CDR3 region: CASRGQGTRNTEAFF. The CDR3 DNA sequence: TGTGCCAGCAGGGGACAGGGTACTAGGAACACTGAAGCTTTCTTT.

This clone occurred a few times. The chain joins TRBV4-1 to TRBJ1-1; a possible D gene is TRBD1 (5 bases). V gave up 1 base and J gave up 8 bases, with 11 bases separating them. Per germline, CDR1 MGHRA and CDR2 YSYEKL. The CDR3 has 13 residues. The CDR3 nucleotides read TGCGCCAGCAGCCAAGGACAGCAGAAGGAAGCTTTCTTT. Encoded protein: CASSQGQQKEAFF.

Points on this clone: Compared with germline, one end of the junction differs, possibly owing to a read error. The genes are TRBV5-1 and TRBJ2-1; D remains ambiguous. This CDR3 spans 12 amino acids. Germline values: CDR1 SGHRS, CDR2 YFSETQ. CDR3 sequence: CASSLVVNEPFF. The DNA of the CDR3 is TGCGCCAGCAGCTTGGTGGTTAATGAGCCGTTCTTC.

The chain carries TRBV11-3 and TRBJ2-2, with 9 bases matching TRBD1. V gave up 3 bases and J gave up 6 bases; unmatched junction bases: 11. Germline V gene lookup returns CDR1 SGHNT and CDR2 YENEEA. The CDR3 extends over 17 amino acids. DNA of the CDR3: TGTGCCAGCAGCTTCGCAGGGACAGGGAAAAAGGCCGGGGAGCTGTTTTTT. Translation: CASSFAGTGKKAGELFF. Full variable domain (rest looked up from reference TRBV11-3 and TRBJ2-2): EAGVVQSPRYKIIEKKQPVAFWCNPISGHNTLYWYLQNLGQGPELLIRYENEEAVDDSQLPKDRFSAERLKGVDSTLKIQPAELGDSAVYLCASSFAGTGKKAGELFFGEGSRLTVL.

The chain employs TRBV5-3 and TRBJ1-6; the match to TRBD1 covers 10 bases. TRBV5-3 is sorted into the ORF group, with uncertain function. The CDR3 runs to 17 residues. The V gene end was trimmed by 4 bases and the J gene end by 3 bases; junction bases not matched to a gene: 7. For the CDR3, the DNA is TGTGCCAGAAGCAGGGACAGGGGCAGTGGCTATAATTCACCCCTCCACTTT. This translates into CARSRDRGSGYNSPLHF.

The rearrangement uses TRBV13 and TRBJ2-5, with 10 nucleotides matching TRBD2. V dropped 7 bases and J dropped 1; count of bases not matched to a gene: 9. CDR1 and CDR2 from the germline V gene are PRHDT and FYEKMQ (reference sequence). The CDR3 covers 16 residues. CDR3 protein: CASTAERGGSQETQYF. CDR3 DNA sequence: TGTGCCAGCACCGCGGAGCGGGGGGGGAGCCAAGAGACCCAGTACTTC.

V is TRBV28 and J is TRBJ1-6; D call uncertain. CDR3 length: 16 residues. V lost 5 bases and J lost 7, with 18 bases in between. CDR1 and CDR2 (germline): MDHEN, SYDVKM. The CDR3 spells CASSPQTNWANSPLHF. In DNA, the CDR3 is TGTGCCAGCAGTCCCCAAACGAACTGGGCGAATTCACCCCTCCACTTT.